A selection of T cell receptor beta chains follows, all from one sample in a study of chemoradiotherapy in HPV16-positive cancers. Generated by immunoSEQ multiplex PCR, the TCRdb table keeps only in-frame clones and is missing some. The table has under 50,000 clones, 65% to 80% seen once. The sequencing here drew on blood, taken from a patient who underwent chemoradiotherapy. The receptor set was obtained from a human donor with HPV-associated anogenital cancer. Both conserved end residues are part of each CDR3. Each record gives: clone size, J gene, D gene, V gene, CDR3 protein, CDR3 DNA. The D gene is left open where the match is weak. The size field is filled for only some rows; it gives once, few, many or a size class.

>-|TRBJ1-6|-|TRBV2
CASSAGTPGHSPLHF
TGTGCCAGCAGTGCCGGGACACCGGGGCATTCACCCCTCCACTTT
>-|TRBJ1-1|-|TRBV7-2
CASSLRPGGGRTEAFF
TGTGCCAGCAGCTTAAGGCCCGGCGGGGGGCGAACTGAAGCTTTCTTT
>-|TRBJ1-1|-|TRBV5-1
CASSLLATWNTEAFF
TGCGCCAGCAGCTTGCTCGCAACGTGGAACACTGAAGCTTTCTTT
>-|TRBJ1-2|-|TRBV6-5
CASTSLGPDYGYTF
TGTGCCAGTACATCCCTGGGGCCCGACTATGGCTACACCTTC
>-|TRBJ1-5|-|TRBV28
CASSYTGRRNQPQHF
TGTGCCAGCAGTTACACAGGGAGACGAAATCAGCCCCAGCATTTT
>-|TRBJ2-7|-|TRBV5-1
CASSLGQYEQYF
TGCGCCAGCAGCTTGGGACAGTACGAGCAGTACTTC
>-|TRBJ2-7|TRBD2|TRBV15
CATSRLAGAYEQYF
TGTGCCACCAGCCGACTAGCGGGGGCCTACGAGCAGTACTTC
>few|TRBJ1-1|-|TRBV9
CASSAFWDSNTEAFF
TGTGCCAGCAGCGCCTTCTGGGATTCGAACACTGAAGCTTTCTTT
>-|TRBJ2-7|TRBD2|TRBV5-5
CASSLGLAGARSYEQYF
TGTGCCAGCAGCCTGGGACTAGCGGGGGCGCGCTCCTACGAGCAGTACTTC
>-|TRBJ2-7|TRBD1|TRBV12-5
CASGLVTGTGLHEQYF
TGTGCTAGTGGTTTGGTTACCGGGACAGGGTTGCACGAGCAGTACTTC
>once|TRBJ1-6|TRBD1|TRBV7-9
CASSKTTGDNSPLHF
TGTGCCAGCAGCAAGACGACAGGGGATAATTCACCCCTCCACTTT
>once|TRBJ2-5|-|TRBV5-1
CASSLMPGQETQYF
TGCGCCAGCAGCTTGATGCCAGGGCAAGAGACCCAGTACTTC
>-|TRBJ2-7|-|TRBV5-4
CASSFSGTPYEQYF
TGTGCCAGCAGCTTTTCCGGGACCCCCTACGAGCAGTACTTC
>few|TRBJ2-2|TRBD2|TRBV7-6
CASSGGGVGELFF
TGTGCCAGCAGCGGGGGAGGGGTCGGGGAGCTGTTTTTT
>-|TRBJ1-1|-|TRBV4-1
CASSHNSAMNTEAFF
TGCGCCAGCAGCCACAACAGCGCCATGAACACTGAAGCTTTCTTT
>-|TRBJ1-3|-|TRBV5-4
CASSPGPNGGNTIYF
TGTGCCAGCAGCCCGGGACCAAACGGGGGAAACACCATATATTTT
>-|TRBJ1-4|-|TRBV7-8
CASSLAGSNEKLFF
TGTGCCAGCAGCTTAGCGGGGTCCAATGAAAAACTGTTTTTT
>-|TRBJ1-3|-|TRBV13
CASSLGGGHAGNTIYF
TGTGCCAGCAGCTTAGGCGGGGGGCATGCTGGAAACACCATATATTTT
>few|TRBJ2-3|TRBD2|TRBV11-3
CASSRAGGVLDTQYF
TGTGCCAGCAGCCGGGCGGGGGGGGTCTTGGATACGCAGTATTTT
>-|TRBJ1-2|-|TRBV7-9
CASSLRGRLTLAWYGYTF
TGTGCCAGCAGCCTGAGGGGCAGGTTAACCCTAGCTTGGTATGGCTACACCTTC
>-|TRBJ1-4|-|TRBV29-1
CSVGQLNEKLFF
TGCAGCGTTGGACAACTTAATGAAAAACTGTTTTTT
>-|TRBJ2-7|-|TRBV6-1
CASSEIDYEQYF
TGTGCCAGCAGTGAAATCGACTACGAGCAGTACTTC
>once|TRBJ1-1|TRBD1|TRBV5-8
CASSSYRGLTEAFF
TGTGCCAGCAGCTCTTACAGGGGGCTCACTGAAGCTTTCTTT
>-|TRBJ1-4|-|TRBV7-6
CASSRTPTGRGEKLFF
TGTGCCAGCAGCCGGACCCCGACAGGCCGGGGTGAAAAACTGTTTTTT
>-|TRBJ1-1|-|TRBV25-1
CASSEYEGYTEAFF
TGTGCCAGCAGTGAATACGAGGGGTACACTGAAGCTTTCTTT
>-|TRBJ2-2|-|TRBV29-1
CSVFNRANTGELFF
TGCAGCGTTTTCAACAGAGCGAACACCGGGGAGCTGTTTTTT
>-|TRBJ2-7|-|TRBV4-2
CASSHSGGGDPYEQYF
TGTGCCAGCAGCCACTCCGGGGGCGGGGACCCCTACGAGCAGTACTTC
>-|TRBJ1-2|-|TRBV29-1
CSVEMEGEGGYTF
TGCAGCGTTGAAATGGAGGGGGAGGGTGGCTACACCTTC
>-|TRBJ2-5|-|TRBV12-5
CASGLFREETQYF
TGTGCTAGTGGTTTGTTCAGGGAAGAGACCCAGTACTTC
>-|TRBJ2-3|TRBD2|TRBV11-1
CASRVTSWQDTQYF
TGTGCCAGCAGGGTGACTAGCTGGCAAGATACGCAGTATTTT
>-|TRBJ1-1|TRBD1|TRBV10-3
CAISGGQGTEAFF
TGTGCCATCAGCGGCGGACAGGGGACTGAAGCTTTCTTT
>-|TRBJ2-4|-|TRBV5-6
CASNPGPEAKNIQYF
TGTGCCAGCAACCCGGGCCCCGAAGCCAAAAACATTCAGTACTTC
>-|TRBJ2-2|-|TRBV6-6
CASRGRNTGELFF
TGTGCCAGCAGGGGGCGGAACACCGGGGAGCTGTTTTTT
>-|TRBJ1-6|-|TRBV7-3
CASSPRGENSPLHF
TGTGCCAGCAGCCCCAGGGGCGAAAATTCACCCCTCCACTTT
>-|TRBJ2-7|-|TRBV13
CASSLLRDYEQYF
TGTGCCAGCAGCTTGCTCAGGGACTACGAGCAGTACTTC
>-|TRBJ2-7|-|TRBV7-9
CASSPPRGTSSYEQYF
TGTGCCAGCAGCCCCCCTCGCGGGACGAGCTCCTACGAGCAGTACTTC
>-|TRBJ1-2|-|TRBV4-1
CASSQSGRRGGYTF
TGCGCCAGCAGCCAATCGGGACGGCGAGGGGGCTACACCTTC
>-|TRBJ1-1|-|TRBV9
CASSPRDLNTEAFF
TGTGCCAGCAGCCCCCGTGATTTGAACACTGAAGCTTTCTTT
>-|TRBJ1-4|-|TRBV7-9
CASSLAQFWGDEKLFF
TGTGCCAGCAGCTTAGCTCAGTTCTGGGGTGATGAAAAACTGTTTTTT
>few|TRBJ2-7|TRBD1|TRBV7-9
CASSLYGTGLGSYEQYF
TGTGCCAGCAGCTTATACGGGACAGGGTTGGGATCCTACGAGCAGTACTTC
>-|TRBJ1-1|TRBD1|TRBV6-1
CASRGTGSTSFF
TGTGCCAGCAGGGGGACAGGGTCTACCTCTTTCTTT
>few|TRBJ2-2|TRBD2|TRBV5-1
CASSYGLAGAGELFF
TGCGCCAGCAGCTACGGACTAGCGGGGGCCGGGGAGCTGTTTTTT
>once|TRBJ2-2|TRBD2|TRBV2
CASRGLAGNGELFF
TGTGCCAGCAGGGGACTAGCGGGGAACGGGGAGCTGTTTTTT
>few|TRBJ1-2|TRBD1|TRBV5-4
CASSLETGAYGYTF
TGTGCCAGCAGCTTGGAGACAGGGGCCTATGGCTACACCTTC
>once|TRBJ2-7|-|TRBV30
CAWSVSWASEQYF
TGTGCCTGGAGTGTCTCATGGGCCTCCGAGCAGTACTTC
>medium-sized|TRBJ2-7|TRBD2|TRBV10-3
CAISGRLAGTRVQYF
TGTGCCATCTCTGGGCGACTAGCGGGGACCCGGGTGCAGTACTTC
>-|TRBJ1-2|-|TRBV9
CASTARGVGYTF
TGTGCCAGCACCGCCCGGGGTGTCGGCTACACCTTC
>-|TRBJ2-3|-|TRBV18
CASSPVSGLASTDTQYF
TGTGCCAGCTCACCTGTCAGCGGCCTAGCCTCCACAGATACGCAGTATTTT
>-|TRBJ2-7|TRBD2|TRBV12-5
CASGPWTSGYEQYF
TGTGCTAGTGGTCCCTGGACTAGCGGCTACGAGCAGTACTTC
>once|TRBJ2-5|-|TRBV5-6
CASMDERPETQYF
TGTGCCAGCATGGACGAACGGCCAGAGACCCAGTACTTC
>-|TRBJ2-3|-|TRBV6-5
CASSYSEVPQYF
TGTGCCAGCAGTTACTCTGAAGTTCCGCAGTATTTT
>few|TRBJ1-5|TRBD1|TRBV6-5
CASKGGAGHNQPQHF
TGTGCCAGCAAAGGGGGCGCAGGGCACAATCAGCCCCAGCATTTT
>few|TRBJ1-5|-|TRBV6-5
CASSYGGNQPQHF
TGTGCCAGCAGTTATGGGGGCAATCAGCCCCAGCATTTT
>-|TRBJ2-1|-|TRBV2
CASTDLGYSSYNEQFF
TGTGCCAGCACCGACCTGGGTTATAGCTCCTACAATGAGCAGTTCTTC
>-|TRBJ1-1|-|TRBV7-2
CATRHKTANTEAFF
TGTGCCACCCGACACAAGACAGCGAACACTGAAGCTTTCTTT